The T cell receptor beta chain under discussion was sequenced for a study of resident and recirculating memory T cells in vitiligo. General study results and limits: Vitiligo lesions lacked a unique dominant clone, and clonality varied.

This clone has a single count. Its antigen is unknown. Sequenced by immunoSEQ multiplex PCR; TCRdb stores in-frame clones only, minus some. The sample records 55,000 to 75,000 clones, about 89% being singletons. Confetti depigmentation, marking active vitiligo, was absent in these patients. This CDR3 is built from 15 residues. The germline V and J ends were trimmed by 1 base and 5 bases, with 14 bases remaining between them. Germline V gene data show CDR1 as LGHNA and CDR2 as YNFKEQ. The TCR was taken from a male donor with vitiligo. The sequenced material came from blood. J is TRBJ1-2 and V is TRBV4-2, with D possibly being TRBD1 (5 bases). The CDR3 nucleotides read TGTGCCAGCAGCCAAGGGACCAGTAAGGGGTATGGCTACACCTTC. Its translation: CASSQGTSKGYGYTF.